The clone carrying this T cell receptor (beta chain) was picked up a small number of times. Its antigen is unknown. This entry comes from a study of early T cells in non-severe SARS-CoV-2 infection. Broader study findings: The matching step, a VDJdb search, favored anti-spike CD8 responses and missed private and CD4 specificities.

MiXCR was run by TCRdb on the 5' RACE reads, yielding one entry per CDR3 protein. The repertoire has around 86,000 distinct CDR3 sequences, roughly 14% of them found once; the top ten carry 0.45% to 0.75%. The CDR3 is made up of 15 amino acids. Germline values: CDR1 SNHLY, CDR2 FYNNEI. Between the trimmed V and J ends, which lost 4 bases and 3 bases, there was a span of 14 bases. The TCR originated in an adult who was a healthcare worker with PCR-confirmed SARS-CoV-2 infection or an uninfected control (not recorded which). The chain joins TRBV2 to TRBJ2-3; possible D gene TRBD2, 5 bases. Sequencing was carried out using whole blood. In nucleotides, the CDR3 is TGTGCCAGCAGTGCGTCAGGACTTCGGACAGATACGCAGTATTTT. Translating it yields CASSASGLRTDTQYF.